The 32 T cell receptor beta chains given below trace back to one sample, sequenced in a study of OX40 agonist ivuxolimab in advanced cancers. TCRdb's table, derived via immunoSEQ multiplex PCR, lists solely in-frame clones and lacks some. Found here are 30,000 to 45,000 clones, 88% of them singletons; the top ten hold 4% to 5%. Material: CD4+ or CD8+ T cells sorted from blood, obtained in a trial of the OX40 agonist ivuxolimab. Receptors were obtained from an adult with an advanced solid tumor such as melanoma, head and neck, liver or kidney cancer.

J is TRBJ1-5 and V is TRBV28; TRBD1 aligns across 9 bases. The trim removed 6 bases at V and 6 bases at J, leaving 6 bases unmatched. This CDR3 is 14 amino acids long. Per the germline V gene, CDR1 is MDHEN and CDR2 is SYDVKM. DNA for the CDR3: TGTGCCAGCAGCCGGGACAGGGTTCGTCAGCCCCAGCATTTT. Translated: CASSRDRVRQPQHF. The full variable domain, rest sourced from reference TRBV28 and TRBJ1-5, is DVKVTQSSRYLVKRTGEKVFLECVQDMDHENMFWYRQDPGLGLRLIYFSYDVKMKEKGDIPEGYSVSREKKERFSLILESASTNQTSMYLCASSRDRVRQPQHFGDGTRLSIL.

The chain carries TRBV28 and TRBJ1-2; D call uncertain. V was cut by 7 bases and J by 11 bases, with 17 bases left in between. The CDR3 has 12 residues. CDR1 and CDR2 from the germline V gene are MDHEN and SYDVKM. The chain's CDR3 is CASTDRFMGYTF. The CDR3 nucleotides are TGTGCCAGCACCGACCGGTTTATGGGATACACCTTC.

This sequence joins TRBV7-6 and TRBJ2-2, with D perhaps TRBD1 (5 bases). The germline CDR1 and CDR2 sequences are SGHVS and FNYEAQ. This CDR3 comprises 14 residues. Trimming stripped 3 bases from V and 6 bases from J, with 11 bases between. CDR3 amino acids: CASSLQGGAGELFF. CDR3 coding DNA: TGTGCCAGCAGCTTGCAGGGTGGAGCCGGGGAGCTGTTTTTT.

The V and J genes are TRBV10-2 and TRBJ2-3, with 11 nucleotides matching TRBD2. The V gene end was trimmed by 7 bases and the J gene end by 0 bases; junction bases not matched to a gene: 3. The CDR3 contains 15 residues. The germline CDR1 and CDR2 sequences are WSHSY and SAAADI. CDR3 in amino acids: CASTGLAGSTDTQYF. CDR3 bases: TGCGCCAGCACCGGACTAGCGGGCAGCACAGATACGCAGTATTTT.

The chain is built from TRBV28 and TRBJ2-2, with D perhaps matching TRBD2 (6 bases). The CDR3 spans 16 residues. V shed 6 bases and J shed 2 bases, with 16 bases lying between them. Germline loops: CDR1 MDHEN, CDR2 SYDVKM. The chain's CDR3 is CASSSSGTPNTGELFF. The CDR3 DNA reads TGTGCCAGCAGCTCCTCCGGGACTCCAAACACCGGGGAGCTGTTTTTT.

The V and J genes are TRBV5-1 and TRBJ2-2; the D is unclear. Germline CDR1 reads SGHRS; CDR2 reads YFSETQ. Between the trimmed V and J ends, which lost 0 bases and 5 bases, there was a span of 11 bases. There are 15 residues in the CDR3. CDR3 amino acids: CASSLAGFETGELFF. DNA for the CDR3: TGCGCCAGCAGCTTGGCCGGGTTTGAGACCGGGGAGCTGTTTTTT.

The chain is built from TRBV4-1 and TRBJ2-5; TRBD2 aligns across 8 bases. The end of the DNA is better explained by TRBJ2-7, so the J call may be wrong. CDR1 is MGHRA and CDR2 is YSYEKL in the germline V gene. The CDR3 spans 16 residues. CDR3 region: CASSQSGSLNSYEQYF. The CDR3 DNA is TGCGCCAGCAGCCAAAGCGGGAGCCTCAACTCCTACGAGCAGTACTTC.

This clone appeared once. The chain has TRBV4-2 and TRBJ2-1; the match to TRBD2 covers 11 bases. V lost 1 base, J lost 3 bases, and 8 bases stayed unmatched. Germline V CDR1 and CDR2: LGHNA, YNFKEQ. This CDR3 comprises 18 residues. CDR3 DNA: TGTGCCAGCAGCCAAGTTCCTCCCGGGACTAGCGGCTACAATGAGCAGTTCTTC. It translates to CASSQVPPGTSGYNEQFF.

The chain combines TRBV5-1 with TRBJ2-1, with 10 positions matching TRBD1. CDR1 and CDR2 (germline): SGHRS, YFSETQ. CDR3 length: 15 amino acids. J gave up 4 bases and V 6 bases, and 7 bases lay outside the gene matches. CDR3 region: CASKGTGAGYNEQFF. The CDR3 bases are TGCGCCAGCAAGGGGACAGGGGCGGGGTACAATGAGCAGTTCTTC.

The rearrangement joins TRBV18 to TRBJ2-1, with TRBD1 matching 9 bases. CDR1 is KGHSH, CDR2 LQKENI, per germline. The CDR3 totals 17 residues. Losses at the gene ends were 3 bases for V and 7 bases for J; bases not matched to a gene: 13. The CDR3 protein is CASSPDPNRGRRNEQFF. CDR3 in DNA: TGTGCCAGCTCACCTGACCCCAACAGGGGGCGCAGAAATGAGCAGTTCTTC.

The V gene is TRBV18, the J gene TRBJ2-7; D remains unclear. The CDR3 extends over 13 amino acids. Germline loops: CDR1 KGHSH, CDR2 LQKENI. Trimming shortened V by 3 bases and J by 0 bases, and 6 bases separated the two germline ends. CDR3 region: CASSPPSSYEQYF. The CDR3 DNA reads TGTGCCAGCTCACCTCCCAGCTCCTACGAGCAGTACTTC.

For the CDR3, the DNA is TGTGCCAGCAGACCTAGCGGGGGGGCCGAAGATACGCAGTATTTT. It yields the protein CASRPSGGAEDTQYF. The chain combines TRBV6-5 with TRBJ2-3, with 12 nucleotides matching TRBD2. Germline V lookup: CDR1 MNHEY, CDR2 SVGAGI. Losses at the gene ends were 6 bases for V and 5 bases for J; bases not matched to a gene: 6. The length of the CDR3 is 15 residues.

V is TRBV12-5 and J is TRBJ2-7, with D perhaps being TRBD1 or TRBD2 (5 bases each). The CDR3 has 14 amino acids. Trimming left V 3 bases short and J 6 bases short, with 15 bases between. Germline V gene sequence: CDR1 LGHNT, CDR2 FRNRAP. The DNA for the CDR3 is TGTGCTAGTGGTTTAGACCCTGGGACCTGCGAGCAGTACTTC. Its translation: CASGLDPGTCEQYF. Together with reference TRBV12-5 and TRBJ2-7, the CDR3 gives the full variable domain: DARVTQTPRHKVTEMGQEVTMRCQPILGHNTVFWYRQTMMQGLELLAYFRNRAPLDDSGMPKDRFSAEMPDATLATLKIQPSEPRDSAVYFCASGLDPGTCEQYFGPGTRLTVT.

This clone was counted between two and nine times. V is TRBV9 and J is TRBJ2-1, with D possibly being TRBD2 (5 bases). Trimming shortened V by 4 bases and J by 7 bases, and 18 bases separated the two germline ends. Germline V gene data show CDR1 as SGDLS and CDR2 as YYNGEE. CDR3 size: 15 residues. This CDR3 reads CASSPTRVFSNEQFF. The DNA for the CDR3 is TGTGCCAGCAGCCCCACTAGGGTTTTTTCTAATGAGCAGTTCTTC.

The genes are TRBV6-5 and TRBJ1-4; D is ambiguous. The CDR3 consists of 14 residues. The V end was cut by 7 bases, the J end by 8 bases, with 17 bases between. Germline loops: CDR1 MNHEY, CDR2 SVGAGI. The DNA of the CDR3 is TGTGCCAGCACTTTACGTATGCCTCACGAAAAACTGTTTTTT. This codes for CASTLRMPHEKLFF.

This clone appeared once. V usage is TRBV4-2 and J usage is TRBJ2-1, with D hard to call. Germline lookup yields CDR1 LGHNA and CDR2 YNFKEQ. The CDR3 extends over 12 amino acids. V was pared by 3 bases and J by 10 bases, with 10 bases between. CDR3 nucleotides: TGTGCCAGCAGCCATAACCAGTGGGAGCAGTTCTTC. It specifies CASSHNQWEQFF.

This chain links TRBV4-1 with TRBJ2-3, with D perhaps matching TRBD1 or TRBD2 (6 bases each). Germline V gene sequence: CDR1 MGHRA, CDR2 YSYEKL. The length of the CDR3 is 13 residues. V dropped 8 bases and J dropped 6 bases, with 15 bases sitting between them. The CDR3 DNA follows: TGCGCCAGCGCTTGGAGGGGGGATGATACGCAGTATTTT. Residues: CASAWRGDDTQYF.

The V gene is TRBV2, the J gene TRBJ1-5; D unresolved. Germline V lookup: CDR1 SNHLY, CDR2 FYNNEI. Trimming pared 6 bases from V and 3 bases from J, leaving 9 bases between. This CDR3 has 13 amino acids. The CDR3 spells CASSPGPNQPQHF. The CDR3 DNA reads TGTGCCAGCAGCCCGGGCCCCAATCAGCCCCAGCATTTT.

The chain carries TRBV6-1 and TRBJ2-7, with 10 bases lining up with TRBD1. The J segment lost 2 bases and the V segment lost 6 bases, leaving 7 bases of the junction unmatched. This CDR3 is 15 amino acids long. CDR1 is MNHNS, CDR2 SASEGT, per germline. In DNA, the CDR3 is TGTGCCAGCAGGGGGGGACAGGGGAGCACCTACGAGCAGTACTTC. Translation: CASRGGQGSTYEQYF.

This clone appeared once. The V and J genes are TRBV9 and TRBJ1-2, with D possibly being TRBD1 (5 bases). The germline gives CDR1 SGDLS, CDR2 YYNGEE. This CDR3 spans 14 amino acids. V was shortened by 0 bases and J by 3 bases, with 9 bases between the two germline ends. CDR3 nucleotides: TGTGCCAGCAGCGTAGGGGGCGCTGACTATGGCTACACCTTC. Translated, it gives CASSVGGADYGYTF.

The genes are TRBV6-1 and TRBJ2-3, with D unresolved. The V and J ends lost 1 base and 6 bases respectively, with 11 bases between them. There are 14 residues in the CDR3. Germline-derived CDR1 and CDR2 are MNHNS and SASEGT. The CDR3 sequence: CASSEGGLVDTQYF. The DNA for the CDR3 is TGTGCCAGCAGTGAAGGTGGCTTAGTGGATACGCAGTATTTT.

The CDR3 bases are TGTGCCAGCAACCAGAAATCTGGGGCCAACGTCCTGACTTTC. Encoded protein: CASNQKSGANVLTF. V is TRBV6-5 and J is TRBJ2-6; the D is unclear. The V gene lost 7 bases and the J gene lost 1 base, with 8 bases spanning the gap. Germline V CDR1 and CDR2: MNHEY, SVGAGI. The CDR3 covers 14 residues.

The chain recombines TRBV28 with TRBJ1-3; 7 positions agree with TRBD1. Per the germline V gene, CDR1 is MDHEN and CDR2 is SYDVKM. V lost 6 bases to trimming and J lost 4 bases; unmatched junction nucleotides: 3. This CDR3 region has 13 residues. CDR3 loop: CASRRGPGNTIYF. The CDR3, as DNA: TGTGCCAGCAGGAGGGGGCCGGGAAACACCATATATTTT. The whole variable domain, filled in from reference TRBV28 and TRBJ1-3, reads DVKVTQSSRYLVKRTGEKVFLECVQDMDHENMFWYRQDPGLGLRLIYFSYDVKMKEKGDIPEGYSVSREKKERFSLILESASTNQTSMYLCASRRGPGNTIYFGEGSWLTVV.

The chain carries TRBV19 and TRBJ2-1, with 11 positions matching TRBD2. Germline values: CDR1 LNHDA, CDR2 SQIVND (reference sequence). Trimming removed 6 bases from V and 7 bases from J; junction bases left unmatched: 11. The CDR3 has 16 amino acids. The CDR3 here is CASSRSLAGGGNEQFF. The CDR3, as DNA: TGTGCCAGTAGCCGTTCCCTAGCGGGAGGTGGAAATGAGCAGTTCTTC. The variable domain in full, with the rest retrieved from reference TRBV19 and TRBJ2-1, is DGGITQSPKYLFRKEGQNVTLSCEQNLNHDAMYWYRQDPGQGLRLIYYSQIVNDFQKGDIAEGYSVSREKKESFPLTVTSAQKNPTAFYLCASSRSLAGGGNEQFFGPGTRLTVL.

With regard to this clone: Other DNA sequences within the sample encode an identical CDR3. The J gene is TRBJ1-2, the V gene TRBV28, with D possibly being TRBD1 (5 bases). The CDR3 runs 15 residues. Germline CDR1 and CDR2: MDHEN and SYDVKM. V shed 4 bases and J shed 7 bases, with 19 bases lying between them. The CDR3 DNA reads as TGTGCCAGCAGTTCGGGGGTGGGGGGGGGTGCTGGCTACACCTTC. Residues: CASSSGVGGGAGYTF.

V is TRBV2 and J is TRBJ2-1, with D unclear. The CDR3 spans 13 residues. The V gene's germline CDR1 is SNHLY and CDR2 FYNNEI. Between the trimmed V and J ends, which lost 7 bases and 3 bases, there was a span of 10 bases. CDR3 region: CASKSTFYNEQFF. CDR3 bases: TGTGCCAGCAAGAGTACCTTCTACAATGAGCAGTTCTTC.

The chain uses TRBV11-2 and TRBJ2-7; 9 bases are a match to TRBD2. Germline CDR1 reads SGHAT; CDR2 reads FQNNGV. The trim removed 3 bases at V and 2 bases at J, leaving 11 bases unmatched. The CDR3 contains 17 residues. CDR3 DNA: TGTGCCAGCAGCTTCCCTAGGAAGGGACTAGCCCCCTACGAGCAGTACTTC. Its protein product is CASSFPRKGLAPYEQYF.

The V and J genes are TRBV27 and TRBJ2-5; D might be TRBD1 or TRBD2, each matching 5 bases. V shed 6 bases and J shed 5 bases, with 13 bases lying between them. Germline assignment: CDR1 MNHEY and CDR2 SMNVEV (reference sequence). The CDR3 is made up of 13 amino acids. CDR3 sequence (DNA): TGTGCCAGCAGGGGACGGCGTGGGGAGACCCAGTACTTC. This codes for CASRGRRGETQYF.

This clone was counted a single time. This chain uses TRBV14 with TRBJ2-4, with a weak D call TRBD2 (6 bases). Trimming shortened V by 1 base and J by 7 bases, and 8 bases separated the two germline ends. The CDR3 covers 13 residues. CDR1 SGHDN and CDR2 FVKESK come from the germline V gene. CDR3 sequence (DNA): TGTGCCAGCAGCCAAGGACTAGTGAACATTCAGTACTTC. Protein sequence: CASSQGLVNIQYF.

The J gene is TRBJ2-7, the V gene TRBV6-5, with a weak D call TRBD1 (6 bases). Germline V gene lookup returns CDR1 MNHEY and CDR2 SVGAGI. With 2 bases removed from V and 2 bases from J, the gap between germline ends came to 16 bases. The CDR3 extends over 16 amino acids. CDR3 in amino acids: CASSYRWGPRTYEQYF. CDR3 sequence (DNA): TGTGCCAGCAGTTACCGGTGGGGGCCAAGAACCTACGAGCAGTACTTC.

The chain is built from TRBV6-1 and TRBJ2-4; TRBD2 might be the D (7 bases). The V gene lost 4 bases and the J gene lost 4 bases, with 17 bases spanning the gap. The germline CDR1 and CDR2 sequences are MNHNS and SASEGT. The CDR3 contains 16 residues. CDR3: CASSVGGLGSKNIQYF. CDR3 nucleotide sequence: TGTGCCAGCAGTGTGGGGGGGCTCGGCAGTAAAAACATTCAGTACTTC.

This clone is labeled medium-sized (0.01 to 0.1%). The chain combines TRBV7-9 with TRBJ2-7; D is undetermined. Trimming took 3 bases from V and 2 from J, leaving 17 bases between them. CDR1 and CDR2 (germline): SEHNR, FQNEAQ (reference sequence). The CDR3 has 16 residues. CDR3 loop: CASSLAVKTGPYEQYF. CDR3 bases: TGTGCCAGCAGCTTGGCAGTTAAAACTGGACCCTACGAGCAGTACTTC.